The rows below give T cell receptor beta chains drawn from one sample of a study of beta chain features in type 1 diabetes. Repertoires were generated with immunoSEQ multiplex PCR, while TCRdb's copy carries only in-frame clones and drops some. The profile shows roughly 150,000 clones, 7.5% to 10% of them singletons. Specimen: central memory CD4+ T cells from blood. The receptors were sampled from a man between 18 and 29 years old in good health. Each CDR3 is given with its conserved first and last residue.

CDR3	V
CASSSIQGVWTGNYGYTF	TRBV28
CASSYPGATNEKLFF	TRBV6-5
CASSYSSGRAGYTF	TRBV6-5
CASSYGTGGTDTQYF	TRBV6-5
CASSSAGTATYEQYF	TRBV28
CASSYLAGGQSEQFF	TRBV7-2
CASSPGLPSYEQYF	TRBV7-3
CASRRLGDKGYTF	TRBV21-1
CASSLSRVRGRGTDTQYF	TRBV5-1
CASSFTNQNTEAFF	TRBV7-8
CASSSSQGRRETQYF	TRBV7-2
CASSSYGGENEKLFF	TRBV28
CAWTLGGELFF	TRBV30
CASSRIGGGELFF	TRBV7-2
CASSPSDPQETQYF	TRBV18
CASNSYGYTF	TRBV2
CASSPQGPYEQYF	TRBV7-9
CASSDGHFRGETQYF	TRBV2
CASSQPGTGIGEQYF	TRBV4-1
CASSARQGREQYF	TRBV6-5
CASSQKDRGRDEQFF	TRBV6-5
CASSARGVGELFF	TRBV27
CASSSGTALGYTF	TRBV6-6
CASSPRQGTAFF	TRBV7-2
CASSSTGTNHYNEQFF	TRBV7-3
CASSLRDQETQYF	TRBV18
CASSHTGLRDTQYF	TRBV6-1
CSVGIYGSRGTEAFF	TRBV29-1
CSVEVGTGAHEQYF	TRBV29-1
CSVESGGSYEQYF	TRBV29-1